This is a list of T cell receptor beta chains from one sample in a study of T-cell memory formation after mild COVID-19. TCRdb recomputed calls from the 5' RACE reads with MiXCR, one row per CDR3 protein. Of roughly 500,000 distinct CDR3 sequences listed, over 20% are singletons. Input material: PBMCs or a T cell subset sorted from them (not recorded which). The receptors were sampled from an adult woman who had mild COVID-19 (a few samples of this study predate the infection). Cell type and time point are not known. CDR3s include the opening cysteine and the closing phenylalanine or tryptophan. The order of the fields is J gene, V gene, D gene, clone size, CDR3 DNA, CDR3 protein. D genes are given only for firm matches. For some rows the clone size is stated as once, few or many, or as a class when expanded; others skip it.

J: TRBJ2-3
V: TRBV18
D: TRBD1
size: .
DNA: TGTGCCAGCTCACCAGGCCGGGACAGGGTAATAGATACGCAGTATTTT
CDR3: CASSPGRDRVIDTQYF

J: TRBJ2-2
V: TRBV6-5
D: .
size: few
DNA: TGTGCCAGCAGCCCCCGGGCCTCGCTCACCGGGGAGCTGTTTTTT
CDR3: CASSPRASLTGELFF

J: TRBJ2-7
V: TRBV11-3
D: TRBD2
size: few
DNA: TGTGCCAGCAGCTTAGCTCCTAGCGGGCGATCCTACGAGCAGTACTTC
CDR3: CASSLAPSGRSYEQYF

J: TRBJ2-5
V: TRBV28
D: .
size: .
DNA: TGTGCCAGCAGCTATCTAAATGCCCTGGATTCATCGCAAGAGACCCAGTACTTC
CDR3: CASSYLNALDSSQETQYF

J: TRBJ1-2
V: TRBV25-1
D: TRBD1
size: .
DNA: TGTGCCAGCAGTGGCCGTCCAGGACAGGACCCACATGGCTATGGCTACACCTTC
CDR3: CASSGRPGQDPHGYGYTF

J: TRBJ2-1
V: TRBV5-6
D: TRBD2
size: .
DNA: TGTGCCAGCAGCGTTGAGCGGGGGGCCGTCAATGAGCAGTTCTTC
CDR3: CASSVERGAVNEQFF

J: TRBJ2-3
V: TRBV20-1
D: TRBD2
size: few
DNA: TGCAGTGCTAGAGATGGCGGGAGGGTCGCAGATACGCAGTATTTT
CDR3: CSARDGGRVADTQYF

J: TRBJ2-7
V: TRBV7-9
D: TRBD1
size: few
DNA: TGTGCCAGCAGCCCTCCCGGGACAGGTTACGAGCAGTACTTC
CDR3: CASSPPGTGYEQYF

J: TRBJ2-1
V: TRBV24-1
D: TRBD2
size: .
DNA: TGTGCCACCAGAAGCGGGAGCTCCTACAATGAGCAGTTCTTC
CDR3: CATRSGSSYNEQFF

J: TRBJ2-2
V: TRBV7-9
D: .
size: few
DNA: TGTGCCAGCAGCTCCGCCGCCGGGGAGCTGTTTTTT
CDR3: CASSSAAGELFF

J: TRBJ1-1
V: TRBV9
D: .
size: .
DNA: TGTGCCAGCAGCGTAGGCGTCCACACTGAAGCTTTCTTT
CDR3: CASSVGVHTEAFF

J: TRBJ2-4
V: TRBV4-1
D: TRBD1
size: many
DNA: TGCGCCAGCAGCCAAGTTCCGGACAGGGGCGTCATTCAGTACTTC
CDR3: CASSQVPDRGVIQYF

J: TRBJ2-7
V: TRBV3-1
D: .
size: few
DNA: TGTGCCAGCAGCTACACAGGGAGTCCCTACGAGCAGTACTTC
CDR3: CASSYTGSPYEQYF

J: TRBJ2-3
V: TRBV7-2
D: .
size: few
DNA: TGTGCCAGCAGCTTTTGGGCTGATGAGGGTACGCAGTATTTT
CDR3: CASSFWADEGTQYF

J: TRBJ2-1
V: TRBV7-9
D: .
size: few
DNA: TGTGCCAGCAGCTCCCTAGGTGGTCGGGTTTTCAATGAGCAGTTCTTC
CDR3: CASSSLGGRVFNEQFF

J: TRBJ1-1
V: TRBV12-3/TRBV12-4
D: .
size: .
DNA: TGTGCCAGCGGAGACCGTCGGGGTGAAGCTTTCTTT
CDR3: CASGDRRGEAFF

J: TRBJ2-3
V: TRBV7-2
D: TRBD2
size: few
DNA: TGTGCCAGCAGCTCGTTAGCGGGTTCGCAGTATTTT
CDR3: CASSSLAGSQYF

J: TRBJ2-1
V: TRBV3-1
D: TRBD2
size: few
DNA: TGTGCCAGCAGCCTTGCTAGCGGGGGGGCTTACTACAATGAGCAGTTCTTC
CDR3: CASSLASGGAYYNEQFF